A single count supports the clone carrying this TCR beta chain. The antigen is undetermined. The data stem from a study of regulatory T cells in long-lasting Graves disease. Overall study findings and caveats: Persistent Graves' disease cases displayed lower TCR diversity than newly diagnosed ones. Favoring TRBV28, TRBJ1-2 and TRBJ2-5 was a feature seen in persistent disease.

Germline CDR1 MNHEY, CDR2 SVGEGT. The CDR3 runs 15 residues. The time point here: newly diagnosed GD, antithyroid drugs for less than 3 months. PBMCs were the source of the RNA used for TCR sequencing. Investigators report Graves' disease was diagnosed under American Thyroid Association guidelines. To make TCR beta libraries, researchers used iRepertoire HTBI primers and Arm-PCR of CDR3 regions. TCRdb re-called the multiplex PCR reads through MiXCR, storing one row per CDR3 protein. The sample has 500,000 or so distinct CDR3 sequences; more than 15% are singletons. These same records also appear under a second study, on T cells in Graves' hyperthyroidism and ophthalmopathy.

Sequences were derived from peripheral blood mononuclear cells (PBMCs), sampled at new diagnosis, from a patient treated with antithyroid drugs. The clonotype comes from a woman in her forties or fifties with Graves disease. V is TRBV6-2 or TRBV6-3 and J is TRBJ2-1, with TRBD1 as a possible D gene (5 bases). The DNA matches TRBJ2-5 better at its end, which makes the J call doubtful. CDR3 amino acids: CASSDVTAIQETQYF. CDR3 bases: TGTGCCAGCAGTGATGTGACAGCGATCCAAGAGACCCAGTACTTC.